Sequencing of this T cell receptor beta chain was carried out in a study of cytomegalovirus exposure and HLA in healthy donors. Whole-study results and caveats: The CMV antigen specificity of three CMV-associated chains was confirmed through in vitro analysis.

PCR was performed using 60 Vbeta and 13 Jbeta primers. This table comes from immunoSEQ multiplex PCR, and its TCRdb copy is limited to in-frame clones, with some not included. The sample consists of 200,000 to 250,000 clones, approximately 80% of them appearing once. J lost 0 bases, V lost 2 bases, and 17 bases had no gene match. This CDR3 contains 19 residues. Germline V CDR1 and CDR2: SGHRS, YFSETQ. Note on this clone: What it recognizes is unknown.

Those who donated were healthy bone marrow donors. Source material: PBMCs. The clonotype originates from a man between 35 and 55 years old in good health and CMV-seronegative. The V and J genes are TRBV5-1 and TRBJ2-7, with 7 positions matching TRBD2. Here the CDR3 DNA reads TGCGCCAGCAGCTTCGGGACGGGGTACAGCGGGGCAAACTCCTACGAGCAGTACTTC. It translates to CASSFGTGYSGANSYEQYF.